This TCR beta chain was retrieved from a study of blood T cell repertoires in COVID-19. CDR1 and CDR2 (germline): MNHEY, SMNVEV (reference sequence). CDR3 length: 15 amino acids. V was clipped by 5 bases and J by 7 bases, with 15 bases between them. TCRdb keeps only in-frame clones here, not all; method: immunoSEQ multiplex PCR. The repertoire has fewer than 700,000 clones, around nine tenths of them found once; the top ten carry roughly 7.3%. The V call is TRBV27, the J call TRBJ1-6, with D possibly being TRBD1 (5 bases). This receptor was identified in a woman between 50 and 59 years old with COVID-19, enrolled during active disease. Specimen: peripheral blood. The CDR3 coding sequence is TGTGCCAGCAGTATAAAACAGGTCCCCAATTCACCCCTCCACTTT. Residues: CASSIKQVPNSPLHF.